A selection of T cell receptor beta chains follows, all from one sample in a study of shared clonotypes between healthy human individuals. The repertoire was sequenced with immunoSEQ multiplex PCR; TCRdb's copy has only in-frame clones and lacks some. Of about 820,000 clones listed, about 91% were seen once; the top ten hold about 24%. The specimen sequenced was naive CD8+ T cells sorted from blood. The receptors stem from a man aged 25-45 years in good health. CDR3s include the opening cysteine and the closing phenylalanine or tryptophan. D genes are given only for firm matches. For some rows the clone size is stated as once, few or many, or as a class when expanded; others skip it.

TRBJ2-7	TRBD1	TRBV11-2	few	TGTGCCAGCAGCCCTCGGACAGGGAGCTCCTACGAGCAGTACTTC	CASSPRTGSSYEQYF
TRBJ2-1	TRBD2	TRBV28	once	TGTGCCAGTAGTTTCCCATCTAGCGGGAGGGCTGATGAGCAGTTCTTC	CASSFPSSGRADEQFF
TRBJ2-3	TRBD2	TRBV6-1	.	TGTGCCAGCAGTGATCCTACTAGCGGACGAGATACGCAGTATTTT	CASSDPTSGRDTQYF
TRBJ2-7	.	TRBV10-1	few	TGCGCCAGCAGTGAGAGTGGCAGTCCCTACGAGCAGTACTTC	CASSESGSPYEQYF
TRBJ1-1	TRBD1	TRBV7-9	once	TGTGCCAGCAGAACGACAGGGGACACTGAAGCTTTCTTT	CASRTTGDTEAFF
TRBJ1-1	TRBD1	TRBV27	.	TGTGCCAGCAGTTCGCGGACAGGGATGAACACTGAAGCTTTCTTT	CASSSRTGMNTEAFF
TRBJ2-5	.	TRBV27	once	TGTGCCAGCAGTCCCCTAAGGGGGGTAGTCGAGACCCAGTACTTC	CASSPLRGVVETQYF
TRBJ2-3	.	TRBV27	once	TGTGCCAGCAGTTTATATTCCGGGACCGGATCCACAGATACGCAGTATTTT	CASSLYSGTGSTDTQYF
TRBJ1-5	.	TRBV28	.	TGTGCCAGCAGTTTGGCACACGAAATAACCAATCAGCCCCAGCATTTT	CASSLAHEITNQPQHF
TRBJ2-1	.	TRBV18	.	TGTGCCAGCTCACTCGAGCCTTACTCCTACAATGAGCAGTTCTTC	CASSLEPYSYNEQFF
TRBJ2-1	.	TRBV7-8	.	TGTGCCAGCAGCTTAGAGGTCAGAAGGGCAGGGGCCTCCTACAATGAGCAGTTCTTC	CASSLEVRRAGASYNEQFF
TRBJ2-1	.	TRBV11-2	.	TGTGCCAGCAGCTTATGGGCCCCAGGACAGCTTGAGCAGTTCTTC	CASSLWAPGQLEQFF
TRBJ2-2	TRBD2	TRBV13	once	TGTGCCAGCAGCTCCCTAGCGGGAGGGAACACCGGGGAGCTGTTTTTT	CASSSLAGGNTGELFF
TRBJ1-1	.	TRBV25-1	.	TGTGCCAGCAGTGAATTCGAGGGTGTGACTGAAGCTTTCTTT	CASSEFEGVTEAFF
TRBJ2-1	TRBD2	TRBV27	.	TGTGCCAGCAGTTCCCGGACTAGCGGGAGGGCCAGCTTCAATGAGCAGTTCTTC	CASSSRTSGRASFNEQFF
TRBJ1-5	.	TRBV4-1	.	TGCGCCAGCAGGCCTCGGGGGCTGGATCAGCCCCAGCATTTT	CASRPRGLDQPQHF
TRBJ2-7	TRBD1	TRBV27	.	TGTGCCAGCAGTCAGAGCCCAGGGGGCCGAACCTACGAGCAGTACTTC	CASSQSPGGRTYEQYF
TRBJ2-1	TRBD2	TRBV5-1	.	TGCGCCAGCAGCTTGGGTGCTAGCGGACCCTACAATGAGCAGTTCTTC	CASSLGASGPYNEQFF
TRBJ1-2	.	TRBV27	.	TGTGCCAGCAGTTTATCGGAGGGGGGGTTAGGTTATGGCTACACCTTC	CASSLSEGGLGYGYTF
TRBJ2-7	TRBD1	TRBV2	.	TGTGCCAGCAGTGGACCCGGACAGGGGGACCACGAGCAGTACTTC	CASSGPGQGDHEQYF
TRBJ1-2	TRBD1	TRBV28	.	TGTGCCAGCAGTACCCTTACCGGGACAGCTATTGGCTACACCTTC	CASSTLTGTAIGYTF
TRBJ2-1	.	TRBV7-9	.	TGTGCCAGCAGCTTAGGGGGCCGCGGGCGGATTAACAATGAGCAGTTCTTC	CASSLGGRGRINNEQFF
TRBJ2-3	.	TRBV5-1	.	TGCGCCAGCAGCTTCGAGGGAGTGGGCACAGATACGCAGTATTTT	CASSFEGVGTDTQYF
TRBJ2-1	.	TRBV11-1	.	TGTGCCAGCAGCTTAGTTTTGAGCTCCTACAATGAGCAGTTCTTC	CASSLVLSSYNEQFF
TRBJ2-7	.	TRBV7-3	.	TGTGCCAGCAGCTGGGGGCCGGGACTCTACGACGAGCAGTACTTC	CASSWGPGLYDEQYF
TRBJ1-2	TRBD1	TRBV6-1	once	TGTGCCAGCAGGACAGGGGGCGATGGCTACACCTTC	CASRTGGDGYTF
TRBJ2-7	TRBD1	TRBV13	.	TGTGCCAGCAGCTTCCGGGACAGGGGGCTCTACGAGCAGTACTTC	CASSFRDRGLYEQYF
TRBJ1-5	.	TRBV4-1	.	TGCGCCAGCAGCCAAGAGGACAGTTACAATCAGCCCCAGCATTTT	CASSQEDSYNQPQHF
TRBJ2-7	.	TRBV15	once	TGTGCCACCACCCGGGGTCTCACGGGCGAGCAGTACTTC	CATTRGLTGEQYF
TRBJ2-5	.	TRBV5-6	.	TGTGCCAGCAGCCAAGAGTGGAACCAAGAGACCCAGTACTTC	CASSQEWNQETQYF